This is a list of T cell receptor beta chains from one sample in a study of T cell responses to AZD1222 COVID-19 vaccine. The method was immunoSEQ multiplex PCR; TCRdb's version includes in-frame clones alone and lacks a portion of them. The table shows 120,000 to 150,000 clones, with more than 75% occurring only once. This sample comprised peripheral blood, obtained 28 days after the second AZD1222 dose. The receptor set was obtained from an adult who received the AZD1222 COVID-19 vaccine. Each CDR3 is given with its conserved first and last residue. The order of the fields is clone size, CDR3 length, V gene, D gene, J gene, CDR3 DNA, CDR3 protein. A D gene is named only where the DNA matches it firmly. Not every row has a clone size; where given, it reads once, few, many or a size class.

NA	14	TRBV2	NA	TRBJ2-3	TGTGCCAGCATGGTTTTAGCGAGTACAGATACGCAGTATTTT	CASMVLASTDTQYF
NA	14	TRBV10-3	TRBD1	TRBJ1-3	TGTGCCATCAGGACAGGGACCGAAGGAAACACCATATATTTT	CAIRTGTEGNTIYF
once	13	TRBV19	NA	TRBJ1-2	TGTGCCAGTAGTATCACCGGGAACTATGGCTACACCTTC	CASSITGNYGYTF
few	15	TRBV19	NA	TRBJ1-2	TGTGCCAGTAGCCCCCCGGGACGGCGTTCCTATGGCTACACCTTC	CASSPPGRRSYGYTF
NA	16	TRBV7-2	TRBD1	TRBJ1-3	TGTGCCAGCAGCTTAGGCTCGACAGGGTGGGGAAACACCATATATTTT	CASSLGSTGWGNTIYF
NA	11	TRBV29-1	NA	TRBJ1-2	TGCAGCGTGGCAGGTCCAGGGGGCTACACCTTC	CSVAGPGGYTF
NA	17	TRBV7-9	NA	TRBJ2-7	TGTGCCAGCAGCTTAGTATACGACAGAAAATACCCTTACGAGCAGTACTTC	CASSLVYDRKYPYEQYF
NA	13	TRBV6-5	TRBD1	TRBJ1-1	TGTGCCAGCAGTTACCCAGACAGGGGCGAAGCTTTCTTT	CASSYPDRGEAFF
NA	18	TRBV29-1	TRBD1	TRBJ2-5	TGCAGCGTGATCTACCTCCTGGGACAGGTTGGGGGTCAAGAGACCCAGTACTTC	CSVIYLLGQVGGQETQYF
NA	14	TRBV24-1	NA	TRBJ1-3	TGTGCCACCAGTGATTCTGGGCGTGGAAACACCATATATTTT	CATSDSGRGNTIYF
NA	13	TRBV3-1/TRBV3-2	NA	TRBJ2-5	TGTGCCAGCAGCCAGGACAGCCAAGAGACCCAGTACTTC	CASSQDSQETQYF
NA	14	TRBV28	NA	TRBJ1-2	TGTGCCAGCAGACCCAGCATATCGGGCTATGGCTACACCTTC	CASRPSISGYGYTF
NA	15	TRBV4-1	NA	TRBJ2-1	TGCGCCAGCAGCCAAGTCGGGCGCACCTCCAATGAGCAGTTCTTC	CASSQVGRTSNEQFF
NA	17	TRBV25-1	TRBD2	TRBJ2-3	TGTGCCAGCAGTGAAGGAACTAGCGGGAGTTTCCCAGATACGCAGTATTTT	CASSEGTSGSFPDTQYF
NA	14	TRBV2	TRBD1	TRBJ1-6	TGTGCCAGACAATCTCGTGGACAGGGATTTTCCCTCCACTTT	CARQSRGQGFSLHF
NA	15	TRBV6-5	NA	TRBJ1-1	TGTGCCAGCAGCCCCTCAATGGGGGTGAACACTGAAGCTTTCTTT	CASSPSMGVNTEAFF
NA	14	TRBV2	NA	TRBJ2-7	TGTGCCAGCCAGCGGGTCATCAGCTCCTACGAGCAGTACTTC	CASQRVISSYEQYF
NA	12	TRBV10-3	TRBD1	TRBJ2-7	TGTGCCATCAGTGGGGACAGGTACGAGCAGTACTTC	CAISGDRYEQYF
NA	14	TRBV27	NA	TRBJ2-7	TGTGCCAGCAGCCGGGACGGAAAGGGGTACGAGCAGTACTTC	CASSRDGKGYEQYF
NA	13	TRBV27	NA	TRBJ1-1	TGTGCCAGCAGTTTAACACCAGGGAAGGCAGCTTTCTTT	CASSLTPGKAAFF
NA	13	TRBV27	NA	TRBJ1-1	TGTGCCAGCAGTTTGGGGCATAGACAGGAAGCTTTCTTT	CASSLGHRQEAFF
NA	16	TRBV5-1	NA	TRBJ1-3	TGCGCCAGCAGCATAGGGTTGACAGGTTCTGGAAACACCATATATTTT	CASSIGLTGSGNTIYF
NA	12	TRBV3-1/TRBV3-2	NA	TRBJ2-3	TGTGCCAGCAGCCAAGGCACAGATACGCAGTATTTT	CASSQGTDTQYF
NA	13	TRBV7-9	NA	TRBJ1-3	TGTGCCAGCAGCTTTCCTATCGGAAACACCATATATTTT	CASSFPIGNTIYF
once	13	TRBV4-1	TRBD2	TRBJ2-7	TGCGCCAGCAGCCACGGGACTACCTACGAGCAGTACTTC	CASSHGTTYEQYF
NA	15	TRBV4-3	NA	TRBJ1-5	TGCGCCAGCAGCCAAGATCCGGACAGCAGGACGCCCCAGCATTTT	CASSQDPDSRTPQHF
NA	16	TRBV30	NA	TRBJ1-5	TGTGCCTGGAGTGTAGGCCCGGACAGACCTAATCAGCCCCAGCATTTT	CAWSVGPDRPNQPQHF
NA	15	TRBV5-1	NA	TRBJ2-2	TGCGCCAGCACCTCCCGGACAGCGAACACCGGGGAGCTGTTTTTT	CASTSRTANTGELFF
once	16	TRBV24-1	TRBD1	TRBJ1-5	TGTGCCACCAGTGATAGGTCCGGGACAGGGAATCAGCCCCAGCATTTT	CATSDRSGTGNQPQHF
NA	14	TRBV9	TRBD1	TRBJ1-5	TGTGCCAGCAGCGAACAGGGGCGGAATCAGCCCCAGCATTTT	CASSEQGRNQPQHF
NA	11	TRBV6-2/TRBV6-3	NA	TRBJ2-7	TGTGCCAGCAGCCCAAACTACGAGCAGTACTTC	CASSPNYEQYF
NA	17	TRBV5-8	TRBD2	TRBJ2-1	TGTGCCAGCAGCTTTTGGCTAGCGGGAGAGGGTTACAATGAGCAGTTCTTC	CASSFWLAGEGYNEQFF
NA	15	TRBV27	NA	TRBJ1-3	TGTGCCAGCAGTTTAAGGGGGGTCTCTGGAAACACCATATATTTT	CASSLRGVSGNTIYF
NA	14	TRBV6-6	TRBD2	TRBJ2-7	TGTGCCAGCACTCCGGGAGGGAGCTCCTACGAGCAGTACTTC	CASTPGGSSYEQYF
NA	15	TRBV5-6	NA	TRBJ2-2	TGTGCCAGCAGCTTCAGGGGCCGGAACACCGGGGAGCTGTTTTTT	CASSFRGRNTGELFF
NA	15	TRBV7-7	NA	TRBJ1-3	TGTGCTAGCAGCTTGGCCCCCGGGGGTGGAAACACCATATATTTT	CASSLAPGGGNTIYF
few	16	TRBV5-1	TRBD2	TRBJ2-2	TGCGCCAGCAGCCCCCGGACTAGCGGGGGGACCGGGGAGCTGTTTTTT	CASSPRTSGGTGELFF
NA	14	TRBV11-3	NA	TRBJ1-4	TGTGCCAGCAGCCGGGGAGCAGGGCAAGAAAAACTGTTTTTT	CASSRGAGQEKLFF
NA	12	TRBV28	NA	TRBJ1-2	TGTGCCACCACAGGGTCTAACTATGGCTACACCTTC	CATTGSNYGYTF
NA	14	TRBV15	NA	TRBJ2-5	TGTGCCACCAGACCTGGACAGTTCCAAGAGACCCAGTACTTC	CATRPGQFQETQYF